This T cell receptor beta chain was profiled in a study of CD8+CD57+ T cells in acquired aplastic anemia. Study summary: Isolated CD4+ and CD8+ cells, once sorted, yielded DNA averaging around 2.9 ug.

Patients chosen for sequencing had CD8+CD57+ cells that had expanded, as shown by flow cytometry. Patients were untreated when blood was sampled. Genomic DNA constituted the template upon which TCR beta VDJ and CDR3 profiling was performed. Each CDR3 protein gets one entry after TCRdb re-called the reads with MiXCR. Seen here are about 240,000 distinct CDR3 sequences, approximately 50% observed once, and the top ten hold 6.5% to 10%. V dropped 3 bases and J dropped 4; count of bases not matched to a gene: 2. CDR1 is GTSNPN, CDR2 SVGIG, per germline (reference sequence). This CDR3 is built from 12 residues. On this clonotype itself: Its specificity is not known.

Overall study findings and caveats: Patients versus controls showed no significant CD8+ Simpson's diversity difference.

The TCR sequence derives from a human donor with aplastic anemia. This sequence joins TRBV30 and TRBJ1-2; 7 bases are shared with TRBD1. Material: sorted CD4+, CD8+, or CD8+CD57+ T cells (not recorded which) from PBMCs. Written as DNA, the CDR3 is TGTGCCTGGAGGGGGGACAGCTATGGCTACACCTTC. It is translated as CAWRGDSYGYTF.